The sequence of this TCR beta chain was determined in a study of control samples from healthy donors and cancer patients. TCRdb keeps only in-frame clones here, not all; method: immunoSEQ multiplex PCR. The sample includes 180,000 or so clones, roughly 89% of them seen just once. The receptor was derived from a woman in her twenties or thirties in good health. Sample: blood.

The CDR3 bases are TGTGCCATTCGGACTAGGATGAACACCGGGGAGCTGTTTTTT. This codes for CAIRTRMNTGELFF. The J gene is TRBJ2-2, the V gene TRBV6-5; 7 bases are shared with TRBD2. This CDR3 contains 14 residues. V lost 10 bases to trimming and J lost 1 base; unmatched junction nucleotides: 6. CDR1 and CDR2 (germline): MNHEY, SVGAGI.